The rows below give T cell receptor beta chains drawn from one sample of a study of blood T cell repertoires in COVID-19. Measured with immunoSEQ multiplex PCR; TCRdb has only the in-frame clones, and not every one. This table holds about 120,000 clones, 90% found once. Sequenced input: peripheral blood. The receptors were sampled from a human donor with active COVID-19. The donor label of this sample is uncertain. CDR3s include the opening cysteine and the closing phenylalanine or tryptophan. The order of the fields is CDR3 length, J gene, V gene, CDR3 protein.

>16|TRBJ2-2|TRBV11-2
CASSLVGGRLTGELFF
>17|TRBJ2-2|TRBV7-9
CASSPTQGQGNTGELFF
>15|TRBJ2-7|TRBV3-1/TRBV3-2
CASSQRVAGVYEQYF
>15|TRBJ2-1|TRBV4-2
CASSQARGSYNEQFF
>17|TRBJ1-5|TRBV6-4
CASSETRDRASNQPQHF
>16|TRBJ2-7|TRBV4-3
CASSPYVTGITYEQYF
>19|TRBJ1-2|TRBV3-1/TRBV3-2
CASSYKGARGTNRDYGYTF
>11|TRBJ1-6|TRBV19
CATKGSTPLHF
>16|TRBJ1-6|TRBV5-1
CASSLGSLGRESPLHF
>15|TRBJ1-5|TRBV7-9
CASQRVGEVGQPQHF
>16|TRBJ1-1|TRBV6-2/TRBV6-3
CASSSAWSWVNTEAFF